The clone carrying this T cell receptor beta chain was counted many times. HTBI primers from iRepertoire and Arm-PCR of CDR3 regions yielded the TCR beta libraries. Via MiXCR, TCRdb re-called the multiplex PCR reads, giving one row per CDR3 protein. The data hold 200,000 to 250,000 distinct CDR3 sequences, with roughly a fifth observed a single time. There are 13 residues in the CDR3. Germline-derived CDR1 and CDR2 are GTSNPN and SVGIG (reference sequence). The data are from a study of regulatory T cells in long-lasting Graves disease. Time point reported: newly diagnosed GD, antithyroid drugs for less than 3 months. Scientists built the TCR library using RNA that was extracted from PBMCs. These data also featured in a second study, about T cells in Graves' hyperthyroidism and ophthalmopathy. That source notes: The HTBI primer set drove a first-round RT-PCR of the TCR CDR3.

Specimen: peripheral blood mononuclear cells (PBMCs), collected at new diagnosis, from a patient treated with antithyroid drugs. The source is a woman aged 30 to 39 with Graves disease. The chain is built from TRBV30 and TRBJ2-1, with a weak D call TRBD2 (8 bases). CDR3 nucleotide sequence: TGTGGAGGCGGCAGGGGACTAGGGGGCGAGCAGTTCTTC. Translating gives CGGGRGLGGEQFF.